This T cell receptor beta chain stems from a study of Ad26.COV2.S vaccination and SARS-CoV-2 variants. TCRdb's table, derived via immunoSEQ multiplex PCR, lists solely in-frame clones and lacks some. The table shows 400,000 to 500,000 clones, with about 91% occurring only once. Documented treatment: over 15 received Ad26.COV2.S at low or high dose, single or two shots; 5 received placebo; per-sample allocation not given. Repertoires come from day 63 after the first vaccine or placebo injection. The V end lost 3 bases, the J end lost 3 bases, and 14 bases lay between the germline ends. The CDR3 runs 14 residues. Per the germline V gene, CDR1 is DFQATT and CDR2 is SNEGSKA (reference sequence).

The sample in question was peripheral blood, obtained in a trial of Ad26.COV2.S vaccine versus placebo. The source of this sequence is a person aged 18-65 years who received the Ad26.COV2.S COVID-19 vaccine or a placebo. The gene calls are TRBV20-1 and TRBJ1-1; D is uncertain. The CDR3 here is CSASKAATDTEAFF. DNA for the CDR3: TGCAGTGCTAGTAAGGCGGCAACTGACACTGAAGCTTTCTTT.